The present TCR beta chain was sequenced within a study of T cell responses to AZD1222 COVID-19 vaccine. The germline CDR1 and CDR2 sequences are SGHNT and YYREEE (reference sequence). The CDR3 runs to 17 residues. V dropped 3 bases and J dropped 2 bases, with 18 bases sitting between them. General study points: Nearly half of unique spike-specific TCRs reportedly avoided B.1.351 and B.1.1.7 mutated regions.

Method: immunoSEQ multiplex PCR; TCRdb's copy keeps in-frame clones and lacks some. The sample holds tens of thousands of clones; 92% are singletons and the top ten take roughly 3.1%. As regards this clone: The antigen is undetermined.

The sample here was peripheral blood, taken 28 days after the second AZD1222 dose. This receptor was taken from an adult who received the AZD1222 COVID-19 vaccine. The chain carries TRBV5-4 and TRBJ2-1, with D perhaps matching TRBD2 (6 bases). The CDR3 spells CASSSPPGGSAYNEQFF. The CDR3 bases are TGTGCCAGCAGCTCCCCACCCGGGGGTTCGGCCTACAATGAGCAGTTCTTC.